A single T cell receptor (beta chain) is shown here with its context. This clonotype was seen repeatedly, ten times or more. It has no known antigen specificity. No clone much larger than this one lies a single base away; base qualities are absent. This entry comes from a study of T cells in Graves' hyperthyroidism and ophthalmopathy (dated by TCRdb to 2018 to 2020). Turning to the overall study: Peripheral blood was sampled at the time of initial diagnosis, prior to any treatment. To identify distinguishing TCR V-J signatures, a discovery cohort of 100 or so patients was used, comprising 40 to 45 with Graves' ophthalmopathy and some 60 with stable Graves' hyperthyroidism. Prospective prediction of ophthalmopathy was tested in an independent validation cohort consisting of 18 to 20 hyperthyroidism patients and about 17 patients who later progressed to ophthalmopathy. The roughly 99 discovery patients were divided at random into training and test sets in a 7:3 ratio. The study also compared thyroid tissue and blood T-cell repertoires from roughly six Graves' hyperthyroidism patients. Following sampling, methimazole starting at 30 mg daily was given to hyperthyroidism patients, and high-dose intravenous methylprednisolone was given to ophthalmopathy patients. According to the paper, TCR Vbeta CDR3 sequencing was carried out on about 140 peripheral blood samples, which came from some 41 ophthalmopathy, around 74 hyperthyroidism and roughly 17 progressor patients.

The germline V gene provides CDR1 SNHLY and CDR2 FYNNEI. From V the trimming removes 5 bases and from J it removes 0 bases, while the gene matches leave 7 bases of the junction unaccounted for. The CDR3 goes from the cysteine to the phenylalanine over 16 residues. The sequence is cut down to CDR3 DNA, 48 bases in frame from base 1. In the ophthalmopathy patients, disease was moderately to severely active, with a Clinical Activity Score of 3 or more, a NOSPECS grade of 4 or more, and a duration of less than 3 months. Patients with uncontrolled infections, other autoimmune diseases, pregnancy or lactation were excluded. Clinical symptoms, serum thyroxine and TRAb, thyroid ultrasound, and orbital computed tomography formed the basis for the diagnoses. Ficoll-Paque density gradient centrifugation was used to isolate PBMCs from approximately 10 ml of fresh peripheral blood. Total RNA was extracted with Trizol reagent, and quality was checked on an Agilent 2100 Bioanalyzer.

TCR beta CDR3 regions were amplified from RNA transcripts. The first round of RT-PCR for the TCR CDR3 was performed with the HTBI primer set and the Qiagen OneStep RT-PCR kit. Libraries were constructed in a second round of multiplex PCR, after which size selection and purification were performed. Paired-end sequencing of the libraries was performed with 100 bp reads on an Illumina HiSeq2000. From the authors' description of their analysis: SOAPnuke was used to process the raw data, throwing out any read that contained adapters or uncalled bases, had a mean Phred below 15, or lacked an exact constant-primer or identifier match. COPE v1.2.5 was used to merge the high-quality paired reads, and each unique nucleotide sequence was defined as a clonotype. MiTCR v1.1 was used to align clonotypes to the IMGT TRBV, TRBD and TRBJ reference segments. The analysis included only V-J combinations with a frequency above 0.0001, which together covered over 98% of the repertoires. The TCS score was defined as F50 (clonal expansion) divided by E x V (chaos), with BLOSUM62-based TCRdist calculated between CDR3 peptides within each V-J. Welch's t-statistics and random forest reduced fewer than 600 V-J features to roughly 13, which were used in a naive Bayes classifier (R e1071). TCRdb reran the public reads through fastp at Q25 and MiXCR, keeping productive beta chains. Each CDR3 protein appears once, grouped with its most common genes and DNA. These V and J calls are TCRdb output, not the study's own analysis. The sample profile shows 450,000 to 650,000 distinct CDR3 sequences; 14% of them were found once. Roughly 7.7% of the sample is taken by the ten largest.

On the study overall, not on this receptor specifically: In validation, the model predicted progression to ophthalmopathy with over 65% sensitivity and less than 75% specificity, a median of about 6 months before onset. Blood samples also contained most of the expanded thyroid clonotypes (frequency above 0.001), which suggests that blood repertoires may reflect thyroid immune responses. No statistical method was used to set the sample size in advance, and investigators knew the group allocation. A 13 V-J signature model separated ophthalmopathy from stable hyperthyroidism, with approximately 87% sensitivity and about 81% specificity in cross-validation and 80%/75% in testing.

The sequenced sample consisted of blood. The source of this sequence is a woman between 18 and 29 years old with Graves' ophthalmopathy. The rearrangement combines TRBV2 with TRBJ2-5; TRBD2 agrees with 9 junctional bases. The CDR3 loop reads CASSSVSGSYQETQYF. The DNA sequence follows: TGTGCCAGCAGTAGTGTTAGCGGGAGTTACCAAGAGACCCAGTACTTC.